These 5 T cell receptor beta chains were sequenced from one sample in a study of T-cell reconstitution after alpha-beta-depleted transplantation in children. As it was prepared, the TCRbeta library received unique molecular identifiers. TCRdb independently ran MiXCR on the PCR reads; one entry per CDR3 protein. The sample lists hundreds of thousands of distinct CDR3 sequences, more than 9% occurring once. The starting material was peripheral blood, obtained 180 days after TCRalphabeta/CD19-depleted stem cell transplant. The receptors shown here come from a male patient aged 2 to 9 who had a stem cell transplant for chronic granulomatous disease, so the T cells may come from the graft donor.

This clonotype appeared a few times. The chain recombines TRBV28 with TRBJ2-7; 8 positions match TRBD1. J gave up 3 bases and V 2 bases, and 9 bases lay outside the gene matches. The CDR3 spans 16 residues. Germline V gene sequence: CDR1 MDHEN, CDR2 SYDVKM. Written as DNA, the CDR3 is TGTGCCAGCAGTTTACCTTTAGGGACAGGTGACTACGAGCAGTACTTC. It codes for CASSLPLGTGDYEQYF.

This clonotype was found many times. The chain recombines TRBV29-1 with TRBJ1-4; 9 nucleotides agree with TRBD1. This CDR3 has 16 residues. The germline gives CDR1 SQVTM, CDR2 ANQGSEA. The J segment lost 4 bases and the V segment lost 6 bases, leaving 12 bases of the junction unmatched. In nucleotides, the CDR3 is TGCAGCGTGTGGACAGGGGAACCGGCGGATAATGAAAAACTGTTTTTT. This sequence encodes CSVWTGEPADNEKLFF.

This clonotype was picked up many times. The chain is built from TRBV3-1 and TRBJ2-1, with D perhaps matching TRBD1 (6 bases). V was clipped by 1 base and J by 7 bases, with 11 bases between them. CDR3 length: 14 residues. Germline-derived CDR1 and CDR2 are LGHDT and YNNKEL (reference sequence). CDR3 nucleotide sequence: TGTGCCAGCAGCCAAGTTGCAGGGGTAAATGAGCAGTTCTTC. This codes for CASSQVAGVNEQFF.

In this sample, this clonotype turned up many times. V gene TRBV10-1 combines with J gene TRBJ2-2; D possibly corresponds to TRBD1 (6 bases). CDR3 length: 14 amino acids. Germline V gives CDR1 WNHNN, CDR2 SYGVQD (reference sequence). V was clipped by 3 bases and J by 5 bases, with 10 bases between them. The CDR3 DNA reads TGCGCCAGCAGTGACCCAGGGGAAACCGGGGAGCTGTTTTTT. Protein product: CASSDPGETGELFF.

A word on this clonotype: Being one base from a much bigger clone, this may be a read error. CDR3 coding DNA: TGTGCCATCAAACCCAGGGAAAATGAGCAGTTCTTC. It encodes CAIKPRENEQFF. The gene calls are TRBV28 and TRBJ2-1, with D tentatively TRBD1 (5 bases). The germline V gene encodes CDR1 MDHEN and CDR2 SYDVKM. CDR3 length equals 12 residues. The ends were cut back, 10 bases at V and 7 bases at J, with 14 bases in the middle.